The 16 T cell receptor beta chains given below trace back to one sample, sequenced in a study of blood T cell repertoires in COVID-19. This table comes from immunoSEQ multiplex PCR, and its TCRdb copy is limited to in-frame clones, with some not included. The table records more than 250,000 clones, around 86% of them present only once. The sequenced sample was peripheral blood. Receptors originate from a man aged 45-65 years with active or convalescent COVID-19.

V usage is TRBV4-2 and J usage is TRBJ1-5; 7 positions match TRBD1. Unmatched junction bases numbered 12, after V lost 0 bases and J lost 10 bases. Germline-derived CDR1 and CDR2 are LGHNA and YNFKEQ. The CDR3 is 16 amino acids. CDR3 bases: TGTGCCAGCAGCCAAGATAACAGACAGGGACTTTATCCCCAGCATTTT. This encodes CASSQDNRQGLYPQHF.

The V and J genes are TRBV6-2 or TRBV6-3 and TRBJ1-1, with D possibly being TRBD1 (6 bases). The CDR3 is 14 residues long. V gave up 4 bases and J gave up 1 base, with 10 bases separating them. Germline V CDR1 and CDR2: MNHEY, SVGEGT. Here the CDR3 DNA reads TGTGCCAGCAGTTTTCCGGGACAGAACACTGAAGCTTTCTTT. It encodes CASSFPGQNTEAFF.

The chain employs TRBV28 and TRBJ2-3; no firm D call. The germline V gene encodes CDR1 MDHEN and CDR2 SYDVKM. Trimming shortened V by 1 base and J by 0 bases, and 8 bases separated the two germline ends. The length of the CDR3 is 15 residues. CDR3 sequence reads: CASSLSLGSTDTQYF. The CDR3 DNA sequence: TGTGCCAGCAGTTTATCCCTGGGCAGCACAGATACGCAGTATTTT.

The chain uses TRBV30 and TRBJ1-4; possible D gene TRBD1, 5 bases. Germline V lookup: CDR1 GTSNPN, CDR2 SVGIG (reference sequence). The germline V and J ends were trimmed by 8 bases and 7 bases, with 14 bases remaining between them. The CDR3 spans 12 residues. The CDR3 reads CAAQVWREKLFF. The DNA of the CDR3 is TGTGCCGCACAGGTATGGCGTGAAAAACTGTTTTTT.

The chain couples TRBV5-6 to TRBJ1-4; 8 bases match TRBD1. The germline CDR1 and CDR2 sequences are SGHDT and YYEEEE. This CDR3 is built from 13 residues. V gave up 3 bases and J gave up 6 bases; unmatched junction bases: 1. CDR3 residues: CASSSTGDEKLFF. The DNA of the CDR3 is TGTGCCAGCAGCTCGACAGGGGATGAAAAACTGTTTTTT.

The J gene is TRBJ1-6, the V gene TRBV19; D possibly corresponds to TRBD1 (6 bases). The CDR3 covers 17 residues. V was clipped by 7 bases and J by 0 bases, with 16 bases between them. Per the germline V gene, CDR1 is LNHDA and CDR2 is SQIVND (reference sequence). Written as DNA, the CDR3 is TGTGCCAGTATGGACAGACCATACGGCTCCTATAATTCACCCCTCCACTTT. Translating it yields CASMDRPYGSYNSPLHF.

For the CDR3, the DNA is TGTGCCATCAGTGCGACAGGGTCCTACGAGCAGTACTTC. Its translation: CAISATGSYEQYF. J is TRBJ2-7 and V is TRBV10-3, with 7 bases lining up with TRBD1. J lost 1 base, V lost 4 bases, and 1 base had no gene match. CDR1 and CDR2 (germline): ENHRY, SYGVKD. CDR3 length: 13 amino acids.

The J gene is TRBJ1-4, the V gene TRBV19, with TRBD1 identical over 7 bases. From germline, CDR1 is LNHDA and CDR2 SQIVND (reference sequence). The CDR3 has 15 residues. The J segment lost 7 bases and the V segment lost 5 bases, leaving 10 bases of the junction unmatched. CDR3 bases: TGTGCCAGTAGTTGGCAGGGGGTAGTTGTTGAAAAACTGTTTTTT. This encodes CASSWQGVVVEKLFF.

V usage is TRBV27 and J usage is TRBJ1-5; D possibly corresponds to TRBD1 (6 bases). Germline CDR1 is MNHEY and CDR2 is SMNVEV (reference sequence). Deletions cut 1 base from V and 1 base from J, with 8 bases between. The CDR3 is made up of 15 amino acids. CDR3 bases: TGTGCCAGCAGTTTATGGCAGGGGAGCAATCAGCCCCAGCATTTT. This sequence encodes CASSLWQGSNQPQHF.

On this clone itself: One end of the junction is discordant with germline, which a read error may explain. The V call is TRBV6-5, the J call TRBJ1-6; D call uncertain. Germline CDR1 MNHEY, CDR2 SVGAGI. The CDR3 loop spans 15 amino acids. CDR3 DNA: TGTGCCAGCAGGGGTTGGACGGGGTTGAATTCACCTCTCCACTTT. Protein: CASRGWTGLNSPLHF.

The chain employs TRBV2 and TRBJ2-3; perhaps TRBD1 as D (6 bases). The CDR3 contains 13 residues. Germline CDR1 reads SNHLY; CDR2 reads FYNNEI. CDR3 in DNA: TGTGTCACCAGAGGGGGTGCCACAGATACGCAGTATTTT. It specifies CVTRGGATDTQYF.

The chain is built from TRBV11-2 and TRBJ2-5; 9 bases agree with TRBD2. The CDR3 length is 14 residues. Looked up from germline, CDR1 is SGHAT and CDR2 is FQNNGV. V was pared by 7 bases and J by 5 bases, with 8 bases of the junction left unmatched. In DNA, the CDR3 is TGTGCCAGCACGGAACTAGCGGGCTGGGAGACCCAGTACTTC. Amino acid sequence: CASTELAGWETQYF.

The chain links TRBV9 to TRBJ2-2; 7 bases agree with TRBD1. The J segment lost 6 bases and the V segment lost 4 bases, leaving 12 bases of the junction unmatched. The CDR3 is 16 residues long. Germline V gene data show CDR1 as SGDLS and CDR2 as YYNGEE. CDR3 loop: CASSIAPTGESGELFF. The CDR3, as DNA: TGTGCCAGCAGCATAGCGCCTACAGGGGAATCCGGGGAGCTGTTTTTT.

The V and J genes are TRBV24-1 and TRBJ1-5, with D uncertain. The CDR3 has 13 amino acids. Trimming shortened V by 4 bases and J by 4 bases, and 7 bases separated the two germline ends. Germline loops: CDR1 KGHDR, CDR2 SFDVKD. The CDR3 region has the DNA TGTGCCACCAGTGAGTACGGGAATCAGCCCCAGCATTTT. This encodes CATSEYGNQPQHF.

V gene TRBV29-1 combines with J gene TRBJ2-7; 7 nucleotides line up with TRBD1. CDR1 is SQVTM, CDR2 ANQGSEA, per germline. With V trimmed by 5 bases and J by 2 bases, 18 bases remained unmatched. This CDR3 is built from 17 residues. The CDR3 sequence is CSVTIRTGSASTYEQYF. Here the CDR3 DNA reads TGCAGCGTTACCATCCGGACAGGATCGGCCTCCACCTACGAGCAGTACTTC.

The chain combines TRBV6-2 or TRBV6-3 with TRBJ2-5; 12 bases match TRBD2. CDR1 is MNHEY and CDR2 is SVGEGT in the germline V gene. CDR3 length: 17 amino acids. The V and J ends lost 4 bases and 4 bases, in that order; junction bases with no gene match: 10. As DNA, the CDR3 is TGTGCCAGCAGTTTGGGGCTAGCGGGGGGGATCGGAGAGACCCAGTACTTC. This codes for CASSLGLAGGIGETQYF.